This T cell receptor (beta chain) was recorded in a study of cytomegalovirus exposure and HLA in healthy donors. Both 60 Vbeta primers and 13 Jbeta primers went into the PCR. Profiling relied on immunoSEQ multiplex PCR, and the TCRdb table lists in-frame clones only, not all of them. The data show 200,000 or so clones, roughly 80% seen once. The specimen was PBMCs. The receptor was derived from a man aged 35 to 55 in good health and CMV-seronegative.

The CDR3 here is CASSEGRGGYGYTF. The CDR3 DNA sequence: TGTGCCAGCAGTGAAGGGCGGGGAGGGTATGGCTACACCTTC. This chain connects TRBV6-1 to TRBJ1-2, with D unresolved. There are 14 residues in the CDR3. Germline CDR1 is MNHNS and CDR2 is SASEGT. V lost 1 base and J lost 5, with 11 bases in between.